This T cell receptor beta chain was sequenced during a study of regulatory T cells in long-lasting Graves disease. Indicated time point: persistent/refractory GD, antithyroid drugs over 5 years with positive TRAb. Construction of the TCR library relied on RNA isolated from PBMCs. Assembly of TCR beta libraries relied on iRepertoire HTBI primers together with Arm-PCR of CDR3 regions. Using its own MiXCR run on the multiplex PCR reads, TCRdb lists one record per CDR3 protein. This table has roughly 490,000 distinct CDR3 sequences, around a fifth appearing once. The sequenced sample was peripheral blood mononuclear cells (PBMCs), obtained when the disease was refractory, from a patient treated with antithyroid drugs. The receptor comes from a female donor with Graves disease.

This CDR3 is CASSEWAETQYF. The CDR3 DNA is TGTGCCAGCAGTGAATGGGCGGAGACCCAGTACTTC. The chain carries TRBV25-1 and TRBJ2-5; D unclear. This CDR3 has 12 amino acids. The germline V and J ends were trimmed by 1 base and 5 bases, with 5 bases remaining between them. The germline V gene has CDR1 MGHDK and CDR2 SYGVNS.